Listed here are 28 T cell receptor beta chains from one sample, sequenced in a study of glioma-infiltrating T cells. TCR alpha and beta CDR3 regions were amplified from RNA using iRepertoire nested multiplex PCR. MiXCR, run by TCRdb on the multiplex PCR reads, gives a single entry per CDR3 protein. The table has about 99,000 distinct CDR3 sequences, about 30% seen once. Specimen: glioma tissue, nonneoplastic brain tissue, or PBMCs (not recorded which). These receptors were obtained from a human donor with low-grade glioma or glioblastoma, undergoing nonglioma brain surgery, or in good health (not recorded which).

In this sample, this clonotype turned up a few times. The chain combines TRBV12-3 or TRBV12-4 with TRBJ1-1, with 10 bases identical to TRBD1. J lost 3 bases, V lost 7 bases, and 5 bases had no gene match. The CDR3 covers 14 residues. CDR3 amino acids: CASKGTGVYTEAFF. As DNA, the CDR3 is TGTGCCAGCAAGGGGACAGGGGTTTACACTGAAGCTTTCTTT.

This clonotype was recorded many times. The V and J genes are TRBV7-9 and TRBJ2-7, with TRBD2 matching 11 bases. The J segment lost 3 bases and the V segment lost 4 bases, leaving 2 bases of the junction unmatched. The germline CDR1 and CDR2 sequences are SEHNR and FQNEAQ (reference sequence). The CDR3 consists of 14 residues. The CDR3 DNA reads TGTGCCAGCAGCTCCCTAGCGGGGGGCTACGAGCAGTACTTC. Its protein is CASSSLAGGYEQYF.

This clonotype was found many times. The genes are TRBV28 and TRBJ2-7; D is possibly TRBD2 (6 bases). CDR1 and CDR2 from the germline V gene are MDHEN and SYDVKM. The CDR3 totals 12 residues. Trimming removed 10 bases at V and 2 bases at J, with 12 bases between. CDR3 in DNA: TGTGCCACCGTAACTAGCACCTACGAGCAGTACTTC. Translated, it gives CATVTSTYEQYF.

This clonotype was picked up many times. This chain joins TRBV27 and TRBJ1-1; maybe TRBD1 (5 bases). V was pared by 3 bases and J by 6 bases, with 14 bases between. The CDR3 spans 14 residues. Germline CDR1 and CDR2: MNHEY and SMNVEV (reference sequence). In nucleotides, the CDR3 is TGTGCCAGCAGTTTTAACAGGATTGGTTCTGAAGCTTTCTTT. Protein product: CASSFNRIGSEAFF.

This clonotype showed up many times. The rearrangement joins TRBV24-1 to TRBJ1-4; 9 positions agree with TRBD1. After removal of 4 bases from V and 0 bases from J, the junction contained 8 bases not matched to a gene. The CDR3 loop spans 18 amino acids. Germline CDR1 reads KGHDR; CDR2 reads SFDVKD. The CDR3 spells CATSEGQGPVATNEKLFF. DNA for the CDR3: TGTGCCACCAGTGAGGGACAGGGACCCGTAGCAACTAATGAAAAACTGTTTTTT.

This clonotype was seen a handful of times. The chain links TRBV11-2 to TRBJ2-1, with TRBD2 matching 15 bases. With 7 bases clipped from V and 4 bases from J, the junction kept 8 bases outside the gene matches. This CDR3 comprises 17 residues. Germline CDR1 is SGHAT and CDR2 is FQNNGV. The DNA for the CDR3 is TGTGCCAGCAAATCGGGACTAGCGGGGGGACCGTACAATGAGCAGTTCTTC. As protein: CASKSGLAGGPYNEQFF. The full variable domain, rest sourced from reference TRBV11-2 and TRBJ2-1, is EAGVAQSPRYKIIEKRQSVAFWCNPISGHATLYWYQQILGQGPKLLIQFQNNGVVDDSQLPKDRFSAERLKGVDSTLKIQPAKLEDSAVYLCASKSGLAGGPYNEQFFGPGTRLTVL.

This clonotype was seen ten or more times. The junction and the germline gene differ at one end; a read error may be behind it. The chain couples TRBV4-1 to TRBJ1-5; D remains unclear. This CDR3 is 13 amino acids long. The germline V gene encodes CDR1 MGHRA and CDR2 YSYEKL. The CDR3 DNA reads TGTGCCAGCAGCCAAGACAGCAATCAGCCCCAGCATTTT. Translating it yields CASSQDSNQPQHF.

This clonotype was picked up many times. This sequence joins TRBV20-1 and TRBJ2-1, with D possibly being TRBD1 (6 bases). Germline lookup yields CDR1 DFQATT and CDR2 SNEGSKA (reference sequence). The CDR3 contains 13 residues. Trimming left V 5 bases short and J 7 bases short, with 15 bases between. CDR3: CSAGVQGRNEQFF. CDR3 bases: TGCAGTGCTGGAGTACAGGGCAGGAATGAGCAGTTCTTC.

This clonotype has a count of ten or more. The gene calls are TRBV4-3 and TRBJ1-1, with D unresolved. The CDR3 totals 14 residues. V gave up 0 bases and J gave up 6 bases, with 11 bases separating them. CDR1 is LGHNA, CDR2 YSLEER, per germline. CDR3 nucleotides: TGCGCCAGCAGCCAAGATACATATACGTCTGAAGCTTTCTTT. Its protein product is CASSQDTYTSEAFF.

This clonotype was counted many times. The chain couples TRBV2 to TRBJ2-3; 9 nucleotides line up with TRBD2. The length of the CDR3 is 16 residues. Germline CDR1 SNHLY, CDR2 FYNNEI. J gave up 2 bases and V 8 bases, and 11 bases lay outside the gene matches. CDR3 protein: CASLLAGITTTDTQYF. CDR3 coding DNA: TGTGCCAGCCTGCTAGCGGGGATTACTACCACAGATACGCAGTATTTT. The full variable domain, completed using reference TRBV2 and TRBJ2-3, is EPEVTQTPSHQVTQMGQEVILRCVPISNHLYFYWYRQILGQKVEFLVSFYNNEISEKSEIFDDQFSVERPDGSNFTLKIRSTKLEDSAMYFCASLLAGITTTDTQYFGPGTRLTVL.

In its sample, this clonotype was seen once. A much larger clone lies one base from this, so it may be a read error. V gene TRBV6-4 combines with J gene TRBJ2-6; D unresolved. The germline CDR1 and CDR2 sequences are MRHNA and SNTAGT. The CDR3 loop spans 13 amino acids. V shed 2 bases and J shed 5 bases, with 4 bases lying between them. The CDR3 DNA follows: TGTGCCAGCAGTGACACTTGGGCCAACGTCCTGACTTTC. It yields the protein CASSDTWANVLTF.

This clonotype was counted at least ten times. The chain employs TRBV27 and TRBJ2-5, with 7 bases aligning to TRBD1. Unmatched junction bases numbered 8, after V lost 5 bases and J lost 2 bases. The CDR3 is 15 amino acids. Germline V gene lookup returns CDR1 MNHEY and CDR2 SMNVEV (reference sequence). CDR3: CASSINRQGQETQYF. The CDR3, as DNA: TGTGCCAGCAGTATAAATCGACAGGGTCAAGAGACCCAGTACTTC.

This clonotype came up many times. The CDR3 DNA sequence: TGCAGTGCTCTTCGGACAGGGAATCAGCCCCAGCATTTT. Translated, it gives CSALRTGNQPQHF. The chain joins TRBV20-1 to TRBJ1-5, with 8 bases fitting TRBD1. This CDR3 spans 13 amino acids. J gave up 4 bases and V 5 bases, and 4 bases lay outside the gene matches. In germline, CDR1 is DFQATT, CDR2 SNEGSKA (reference sequence).

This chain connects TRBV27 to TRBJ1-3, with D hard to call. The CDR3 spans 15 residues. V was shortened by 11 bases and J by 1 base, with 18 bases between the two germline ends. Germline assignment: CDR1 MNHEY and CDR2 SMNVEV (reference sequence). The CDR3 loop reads CAVSFSRTSGNTIYF. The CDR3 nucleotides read TGTGCCGTCAGTTTCTCTCGGACTTCTGGAAACACCATATATTTT.

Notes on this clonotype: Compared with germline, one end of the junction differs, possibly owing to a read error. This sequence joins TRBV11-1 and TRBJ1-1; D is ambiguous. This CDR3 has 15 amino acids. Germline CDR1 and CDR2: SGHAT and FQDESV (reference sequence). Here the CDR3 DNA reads TGTGCCAGCAGTGATAACCCAGGAAGGATGACTGTAGCTTCCTTT. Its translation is CASSDNPGRMTVASF.

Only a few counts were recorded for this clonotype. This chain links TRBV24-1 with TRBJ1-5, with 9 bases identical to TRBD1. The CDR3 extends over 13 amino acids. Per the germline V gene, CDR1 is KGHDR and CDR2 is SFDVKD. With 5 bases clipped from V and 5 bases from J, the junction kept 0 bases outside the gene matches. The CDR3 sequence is CATSGQGDQPQHF. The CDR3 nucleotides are TGTGCCACCAGTGGACAGGGGGATCAGCCCCAGCATTTT.

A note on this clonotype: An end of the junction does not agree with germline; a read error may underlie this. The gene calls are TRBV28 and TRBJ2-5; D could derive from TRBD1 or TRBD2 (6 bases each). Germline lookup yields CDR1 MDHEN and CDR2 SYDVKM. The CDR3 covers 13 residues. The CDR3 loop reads CASWMGGLWTQHF. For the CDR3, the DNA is TGTGCCAGCTGGATGGGGGGCCTCTGGACCCAGCATTTC. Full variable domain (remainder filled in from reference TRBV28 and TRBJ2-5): DVKVTQSSRYLVKRTGEKVFLECVQDMDHENMFWYRQDPGLGLRLIYFSYDVKMKEKGDIPEGYSVSREKKERFSLILESASTNQTSMYLCASWMGGLWTQHFGPGTRLLVL.

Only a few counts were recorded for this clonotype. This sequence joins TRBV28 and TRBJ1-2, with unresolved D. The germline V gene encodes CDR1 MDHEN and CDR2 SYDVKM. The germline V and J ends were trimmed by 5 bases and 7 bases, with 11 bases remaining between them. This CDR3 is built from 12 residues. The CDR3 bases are TGTGCCAGCAGTCGGGCGTCAGGTGGCTACACCTTC. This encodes CASSRASGGYTF.

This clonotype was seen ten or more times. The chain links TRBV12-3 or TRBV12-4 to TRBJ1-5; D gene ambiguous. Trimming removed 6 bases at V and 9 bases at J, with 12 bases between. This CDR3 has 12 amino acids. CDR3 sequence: CASSSALWPQHF. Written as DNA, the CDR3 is TGTGCCAGCAGCTCTGCCTTATGGCCCCAGCATTTT.

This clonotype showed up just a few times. This chain's CDR3 is CASSEPAYEQYF. As DNA, the CDR3 is TGTGCCAGCAGCGAACCAGCCTACGAGCAGTACTTC. This rearrangement joins TRBV9 to TRBJ2-7; no reliable D call. Trimming removed 3 bases from V and 2 bases from J, with 6 bases in between. This CDR3 has 12 residues. Germline loops: CDR1 SGDLS, CDR2 YYNGEE. The entire variable domain, with the rest obtained from reference TRBV9 and TRBJ2-7, is as follows: DSGVTQTPKHLITATGQRVTLRCSPRSGDLSVYWYQQSLDQGLQFLIQYYNGEERAKGNILERFSAQQFPDLHSELNLSSLELGDSALYFCASSEPAYEQYFGPGTRLTVT.

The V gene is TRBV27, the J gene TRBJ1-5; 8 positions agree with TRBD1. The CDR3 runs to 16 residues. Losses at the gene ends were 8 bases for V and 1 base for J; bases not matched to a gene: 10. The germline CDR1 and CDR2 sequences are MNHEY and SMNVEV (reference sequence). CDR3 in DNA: TGTGCCAGCCCCAGCAGGGGGCGCGGGAGCAATCAGCCCCAGCATTTT. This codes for CASPSRGRGSNQPQHF.

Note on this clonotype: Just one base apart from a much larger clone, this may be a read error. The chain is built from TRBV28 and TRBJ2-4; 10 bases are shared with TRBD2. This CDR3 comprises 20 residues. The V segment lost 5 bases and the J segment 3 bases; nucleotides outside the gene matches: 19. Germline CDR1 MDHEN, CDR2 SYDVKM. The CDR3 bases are TGTGCCAGCAGTCGGACAGAATTGACTAGCGGGTGCTCTGGCAAAAACATTCAGTACTTC. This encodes CASSRTELTSGCSGKNIQYF.

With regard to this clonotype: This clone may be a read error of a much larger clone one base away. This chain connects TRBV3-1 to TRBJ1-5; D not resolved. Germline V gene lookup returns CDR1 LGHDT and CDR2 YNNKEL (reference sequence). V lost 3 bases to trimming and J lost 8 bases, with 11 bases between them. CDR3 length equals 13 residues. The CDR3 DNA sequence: TGTGCCAGCAGCCAGGAGTACAGTAAGCCCCAGCATTTT. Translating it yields CASSQEYSKPQHF.

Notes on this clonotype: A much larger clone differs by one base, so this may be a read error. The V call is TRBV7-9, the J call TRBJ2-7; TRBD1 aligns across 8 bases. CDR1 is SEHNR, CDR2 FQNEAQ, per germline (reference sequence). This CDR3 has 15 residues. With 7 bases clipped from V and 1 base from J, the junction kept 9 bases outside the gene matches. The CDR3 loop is CASTVGTGGSYEQYF. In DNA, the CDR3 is TGTGCCAGCACCGTCGGGACAGGTGGGTCCTACGAGCAGTACTTC.

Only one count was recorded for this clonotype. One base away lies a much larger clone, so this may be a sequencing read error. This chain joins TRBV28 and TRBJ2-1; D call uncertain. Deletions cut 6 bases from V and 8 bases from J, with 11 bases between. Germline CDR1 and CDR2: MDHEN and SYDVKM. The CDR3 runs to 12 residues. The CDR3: CASRSLHYEQFF. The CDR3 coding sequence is TGTGCCAGCAGATCCCTCCACTATGAGCAGTTCTTC.

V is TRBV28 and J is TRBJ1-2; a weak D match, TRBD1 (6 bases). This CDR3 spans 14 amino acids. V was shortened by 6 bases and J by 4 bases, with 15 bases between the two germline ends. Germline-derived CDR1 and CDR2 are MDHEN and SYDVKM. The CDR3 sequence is CASRGGDQPYGYTF. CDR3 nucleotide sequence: TGTGCCAGCAGAGGGGGGGATCAACCCTATGGCTACACCTTC.

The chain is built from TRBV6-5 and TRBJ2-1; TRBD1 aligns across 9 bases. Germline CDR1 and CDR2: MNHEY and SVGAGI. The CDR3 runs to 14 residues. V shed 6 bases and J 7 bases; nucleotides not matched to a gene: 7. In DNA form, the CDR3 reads TGTGCCAGCAGCCAACCCGACAGGGGGAATGAGCAGTTCTTC. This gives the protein CASSQPDRGNEQFF.

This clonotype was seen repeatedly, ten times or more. CDR3: CASSHDGSNQPQHF. The CDR3 DNA is TGCGCCAGCAGCCACGACGGTAGCAATCAGCCCCAGCATTTT. V is TRBV4-1 and J is TRBJ1-5; D remains ambiguous. V dropped 3 bases and J dropped 0 bases, with 6 bases sitting between them. From germline, CDR1 is MGHRA and CDR2 YSYEKL. The CDR3 length is 14 residues.